This TCR beta chain derives from a study of graft-versus-host responses after intestinal transplantation. Some clones are missing from TCRdb's copy, which holds only in-frame ones; the method was immunoSEQ multiplex PCR. The sample holds around 95,000 clones, roughly 90% seen once. The V gene lost 0 bases and the J gene lost 6 bases, with 12 bases spanning the gap. CDR3 size: 13 residues. CDR1 and CDR2 from the germline V gene are GTSNPN and SVGIG (reference sequence). Whole-study findings and limits: The highest levels of circulating GvH clones went along with early declines in HvG clones after transplant. There were GvH clones found in recipient marrow, and some of them appeared first in ileum or blood. Subjects displaying graft-donor T cell macrochimerism possessed elevated graft-versus-host to host-versus-graft clonal ratios inside allografts.

Concerning this clone itself: Its antigen is unknown.

The sequence was collected from a human donor who was the organ donor for an intestinal transplant. The input for sequencing was unstimulated CD4+ T cells sorted from spleen or lymph node cells, taken before transplant. The chain carries TRBV30 and TRBJ2-7; tentatively, D is TRBD1 or TRBD2 (6 bases each). The CDR3 DNA is TGTGCCTGGAGTGTTGGGGGGCGGAGCGAGCAGTACTTC. Residues: CAWSVGGRSEQYF.